The 21 T cell receptor beta chains below come from one sample, sequenced in a study of HIV-infected patients and healthy controls. cDNA was made from 500 ng RNA using alpha and beta constant primers. Using multiplexing indices, alpha and beta chain libraries were generated apart by chain-specific third strand synthesis. TCRdb redid the calling of the 5' RACE reads with MiXCR, one entry per CDR3 protein. Among approximately 22,000 distinct CDR3 sequences, roughly 8.7% were seen once, and the ten largest hold approximately 4.2%. All unsorted peripheral T cells were captured because whole blood was used without fractionation. The source material was blood. The origin of the receptors is an adult in good health.

This clonotype was seen a few times. V gene TRBV30 combines with J gene TRBJ1-5; D is uncertain. Looked up from germline, CDR1 is GTSNPN and CDR2 is SVGIG (reference sequence). The CDR3 loop spans 13 amino acids. V shed 4 bases and J shed 7 bases, with 14 bases lying between them. The DNA for the CDR3 is TGTGCCTGGAAGGATTCGGGTACGCAGCCCCAGCATTTT. Amino acids: CAWKDSGTQPQHF. Full variable domain (remainder filled in from reference TRBV30 and TRBJ1-5): SQTIHQWPATLVQPVGSPLSLECTVEGTSNPNLYWYRQAAGRGLQLLFYSVGIGQISSEVPQNLSASRPQDRQFILSSKKLLLSDSGFYLCAWKDSGTQPQHFGDGTRLSIL.

This clonotype was seen only a few times. The rearrangement links TRBV3-1 to TRBJ1-2, with 10 bases matching TRBD1. Losses at the gene ends were 2 bases for V and 3 bases for J; bases not matched to a gene: 6. The CDR3 has 16 residues. Looked up from germline, CDR1 is LGHDT and CDR2 is YNNKEL (reference sequence). The CDR3 region has the DNA TGTGCCAGCAGCCAATCCGGGACAGGGGAGTACTATGGCTACACCTTC. It yields the protein CASSQSGTGEYYGYTF.

At least ten counts were recorded for this clonotype. The chain employs TRBV21-1 and TRBJ1-5. TRBV21-1 is designated a pseudogene. The CDR3 is 14 amino acids. The CDR3 DNA reads TGTGCCAGCAGCAAAATGCGACTCGTTTGCCCCCAGCATTTT. This sequence encodes CASSKMRLVCPQHF.

This rearrangement joins TRBV28 to TRBJ2-2, with TRBD1 matching 7 bases. The germline V gene encodes CDR1 MDHEN and CDR2 SYDVKM. The CDR3 spans 15 residues. With V trimmed by 6 bases and J by 7 bases, 11 bases remained unmatched. The CDR3 region is CASRDRLLGSGELFF. The CDR3 DNA is TGTGCCAGCAGGGACAGGCTCTTGGGAAGCGGGGAGCTGTTTTTT.

This clonotype was detected ten times or more. The chain has TRBV5-1 and TRBJ1-1; D gene ambiguous. V shed 2 bases and J shed 0 bases, with 8 bases lying between them. CDR3 size: 14 residues. Germline assignment: CDR1 SGHRS and CDR2 YFSETQ. CDR3 bases: TGCGCCAGCAGCTTTAATGACTTGAACACTGAAGCTTTCTTT. Translated, it gives CASSFNDLNTEAFF. Supplemented by reference TRBV5-1 and TRBJ1-1, the full variable domain reads KAGVTQTPRYLIKTRGQQVTLSCSPISGHRSVSWYQQTPGQGLQFLFEYFSETQRNKGNFPGRFSGRQFSNSRSEMNVSTLELGDSALYLCASSFNDLNTEAFFGQGTRLTVV.

This clonotype was seen ten or more times. CDR3 coding DNA: TGTGCCAGCCAGACCGGGACAGCCGGCTCTGGGGCCAACGTCCTGACTTTC. This encodes CASQTGTAGSGANVLTF. The chain recombines TRBV6-1 with TRBJ2-6; TRBD1 agrees at 7 bases. The CDR3 sequence is 17 residues long. CDR1 and CDR2 from the germline V gene are MNHNS and SASEGT. Trimming cost V 8 bases and J 0 bases; bases outside gene matches: 10.

This clonotype was picked up many times. The chain recombines TRBV25-1 with TRBJ2-6; D gene ambiguous. The length of the CDR3 is 16 residues. Germline values: CDR1 MGHDK, CDR2 SYGVNS. V lost 2 bases to trimming and J lost 0 bases, with 8 bases between them. The CDR3 is CASSEPLASGANVLTF. DNA of the CDR3: TGTGCCAGCAGTGAACCCTTGGCCTCTGGGGCCAACGTCCTGACTTTC.

This clonotype was seen a few times. CDR3 nucleotides: TGTGCCAGCAGCCCCCGGGGTCTAGCGGGTATCACAGATACGCAGTATTTT. It encodes CASSPRGLAGITDTQYF. This chain links TRBV3-1 with TRBJ2-3; 8 bases agree with TRBD2. Per the germline V gene, CDR1 is LGHDT and CDR2 is YNNKEL (reference sequence). The junction had 11 bases not matched to a gene; V was cut back by 4 bases and J by 2 bases. CDR3 length: 17 amino acids.

This clonotype ranks as medium-sized. This chain connects TRBV27 to TRBJ1-5; TRBD1 matches at 7 bases. V dropped 8 bases and J dropped 9; count of bases not matched to a gene: 7. CDR3 length: 12 residues. In germline, CDR1 is MNHEY, CDR2 SMNVEV (reference sequence). Here the CDR3 reads CASLGQSGPQHF. The DNA for the CDR3 is TGTGCCAGCTTGGGACAGTCTGGGCCCCAGCATTTT.

This clonotype was counted many times. This chain uses TRBV30 with TRBJ2-1, with TRBD1 matching 10 bases. CDR3 length: 14 amino acids. In germline, CDR1 is GTSNPN, CDR2 SVGIG (reference sequence). J gave up 4 bases and V 4 bases, and 4 bases lay outside the gene matches. CDR3 region: CAWTGTGDYNEQFF. CDR3 sequence (DNA): TGTGCCTGGACCGGGACAGGGGATTACAATGAGCAGTTCTTC. The full variable domain, rest sourced from reference TRBV30 and TRBJ2-1, is SQTIHQWPATLVQPVGSPLSLECTVEGTSNPNLYWYRQAAGRGLQLLFYSVGIGQISSEVPQNLSASRPQDRQFILSSKKLLLSDSGFYLCAWTGTGDYNEQFFGPGTRLTVL.

At least ten counts were recorded for this clonotype. In DNA form, the CDR3 reads TGTGCCAGCAGCCTAACAGGGGAAGATCAGCCCCAGCATTTT. It specifies CASSLTGEDQPQHF. The V and J genes are TRBV6-2 or TRBV6-3 and TRBJ1-5, with TRBD1 matching 7 bases. J was trimmed by 5 bases and V by 6 bases; bases with no gene match: 7. The CDR3 contains 14 residues. Germline V lookup: CDR1 MNHEY, CDR2 SVGEGT.

Relative to its sample, this clonotype is medium-sized. V and J are TRBV5-1 and TRBJ1-2; TRBD1 matches 8 bases. This CDR3 has 15 residues. V was pared by 0 bases and J by 4 bases, with 5 bases of the junction left unmatched. Germline CDR1 and CDR2: SGHRS and YFSETQ. The CDR3 spells CASSLGTGTPYGYTF. The DNA of the CDR3 is TGCGCCAGCAGCTTGGGGACAGGGACACCCTATGGCTACACCTTC.

This clonotype occurred many times. The chain carries TRBV7-3 and TRBJ1-1; unclear D gene. This CDR3 comprises 13 residues. V lost 2 bases and J lost 4, with 8 bases in between. CDR1 SGHTA and CDR2 FQGTGA come from the germline V gene. The CDR3 is CASSLVPATEAFF. The CDR3 DNA reads TGTGCCAGCAGCTTAGTACCGGCCACTGAAGCTTTCTTT.

Ten or more counts support this clonotype. This chain uses TRBV20-1 with TRBJ1-4; maybe TRBD1 (5 bases). Germline V gives CDR1 DFQATT, CDR2 SNEGSKA (reference sequence). The CDR3 extends over 15 amino acids. V shed 5 bases and J shed 0 bases, with 13 bases lying between them. The CDR3 protein is CSAFWTHATNEKLFF. CDR3 in DNA: TGCAGTGCTTTCTGGACACATGCAACTAATGAAAAACTGTTTTTT.

The chain recombines TRBV6-6 with TRBJ1-3; D possibly corresponds to TRBD1 (5 bases). Germline CDR1 reads MNHNY; CDR2 reads SVGAGI (reference sequence). Trimming pared 4 bases from V and 3 bases from J, leaving 10 bases between. This CDR3 region has 14 residues. DNA for the CDR3: TGTGCCAGCAGTTCCCGGGACCGTGGAAACACCATATATTTT. The encoded protein is CASSSRDRGNTIYF.

This clonotype was counted at least ten times. The chain has TRBV12-3 or TRBV12-4 and TRBJ1-5; D perhaps matches TRBD1 (5 bases). Trimming shortened V by 3 bases and J by 5 bases, and 11 bases separated the two germline ends. The CDR3 sequence is 14 residues long. CDR3 in amino acids: CASSLSTGDQPQHF. The CDR3 DNA reads as TGTGCCAGCAGTTTGAGTACAGGCGATCAGCCCCAGCATTTT.

This clonotype came up many times. J is TRBJ2-7 and V is TRBV6-6, with a tentative D call TRBD2 (8 bases). Germline CDR1 is MNHNY and CDR2 is SVGAGI (reference sequence). V lost 6 bases and J 2 bases, leaving 14 bases between the germline ends. The CDR3 sequence is 14 residues long. The CDR3 loop is CASRPGRGPYEQYF. Written as DNA, the CDR3 is TGTGCCAGCAGGCCCGGGAGGGGGCCCTACGAGCAGTACTTC.

This clonotype was picked up many times. The chain recombines TRBV4-2 with TRBJ2-7, with 8 positions matching TRBD1. Germline CDR1 is LGHNA and CDR2 is YNFKEQ. Trimming removed 1 base from V and 3 bases from J; junction bases left unmatched: 11. CDR3 length equals 17 residues. The CDR3 nucleotides read TGTGCCAGCAGCCAAGCCGCCGCGGACAGGGCCGGCTACGAGCAGTACTTC. Encoded protein: CASSQAAADRAGYEQYF.

This clonotype was observed at least ten times. V usage is TRBV9 and J usage is TRBJ2-5; 9 nucleotides match TRBD2. The junction had 3 bases not matched to a gene; V was cut back by 4 bases and J by 2 bases. This CDR3 is built from 14 residues. CDR1 and CDR2 from the germline V gene are SGDLS and YYNGEE. CDR3: CASSWSGGQETQYF. The CDR3 DNA is TGTGCCAGCAGCTGGAGCGGGGGGCAAGAGACCCAGTACTTC. Using reference TRBV9 and TRBJ2-5 for the parts outside the CDR3, the full variable domain is DSGVTQTPKHLITATGQRVTLRCSPRSGDLSVYWYQQSLDQGLQFLIQYYNGEERAKGNILERFSAQQFPDLHSELNLSSLELGDSALYFCASSWSGGQETQYFGPGTRLLVL.

This clonotype was observed many times. V usage is TRBV28 and J usage is TRBJ1-2; D remains ambiguous. Trimming pared 8 bases from V and 8 bases from J, leaving 12 bases between. The CDR3 has 11 amino acids. Germline lookup yields CDR1 MDHEN and CDR2 SYDVKM. CDR3 protein: CASEGVPGYTF. For the CDR3, the DNA is TGTGCCAGCGAGGGAGTGCCCGGCTACACCTTC.

By its share, this clonotype is medium-sized (0.01 to 0.1%). The V call is TRBV6-5, the J call TRBJ1-1, with 10 bases fitting TRBD1. The trim removed 0 bases at V and 5 bases at J, leaving 3 bases unmatched. Germline CDR1 and CDR2: MNHEY and SVGAGI. This CDR3 has 15 residues. CDR3: CASSYSGQGKTEAFF. Here the CDR3 DNA reads TGTGCCAGCAGTTACTCGGGACAGGGGAAGACTGAAGCTTTCTTT.